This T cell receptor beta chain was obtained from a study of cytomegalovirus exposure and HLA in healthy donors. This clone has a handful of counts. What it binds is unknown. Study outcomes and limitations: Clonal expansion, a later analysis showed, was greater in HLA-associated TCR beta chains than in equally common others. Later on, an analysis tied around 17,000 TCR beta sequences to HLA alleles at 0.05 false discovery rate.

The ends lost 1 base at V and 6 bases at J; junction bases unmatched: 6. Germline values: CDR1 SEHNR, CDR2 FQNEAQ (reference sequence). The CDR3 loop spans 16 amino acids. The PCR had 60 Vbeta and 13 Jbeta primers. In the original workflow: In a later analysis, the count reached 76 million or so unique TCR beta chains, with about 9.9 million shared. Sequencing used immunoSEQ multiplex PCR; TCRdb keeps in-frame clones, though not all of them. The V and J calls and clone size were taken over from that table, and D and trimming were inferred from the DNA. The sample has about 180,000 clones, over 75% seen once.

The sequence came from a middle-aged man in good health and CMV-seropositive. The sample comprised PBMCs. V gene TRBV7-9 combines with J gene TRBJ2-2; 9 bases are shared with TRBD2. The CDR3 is CASSLDRGREAGELFF. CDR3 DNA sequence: TGTGCCAGCAGCTTAGATCGCGGGAGGGAAGCCGGGGAGCTGTTTTTT.